The 25 T cell receptor beta chains reported below all come from one sample, sequenced in a study of identical twins (TCRdb year 2016). The library came from 5' RACE. TCRdb names Illumina HiSeq 2000 as the instrument used. The public reads were reprocessed in TCRdb via fastp at Q25 and MiXCR, keeping in-frame beta chains. Each CDR3 protein appears once, grouped with its most common genes and DNA. This sample holds under 300,000 distinct CDR3 sequences; 9.5% to 15% were observed only once. The leading ten clones occupy about 4.1% of the sample. This sample was also put to use in a study of yellow fever vaccine responses in identical twins.

The sample consisted of memory (CD45RO+) T cells sorted from blood. This specimen's cell subset or site label, interpreted: CD45RO+ enriched T cells. The origin of the receptors is a woman younger than 35 in good health.

The sample holds a few counts of this clonotype. The V call is TRBV5-1, the J call TRBJ1-4; 7 bases are a match to TRBD1. Germline assignment: CDR1 SGHRS and CDR2 YFSETQ. The J segment lost 8 bases and the V segment lost 2 bases, leaving 3 bases of the junction unmatched. The CDR3 length is 13 residues. CDR3 in DNA: TGCGCCAGCAGCTTCAGGGGGGACGAAAAACTGTTTTTT. Its translation is CASSFRGDEKLFF.

In this sample, this clonotype turned up a few times. The rearrangement joins TRBV27 to TRBJ2-1, with TRBD1 matching over 7 bases. Looked up from germline, CDR1 is MNHEY and CDR2 is SMNVEV (reference sequence). The junction had 7 bases not matched to a gene; V was cut back by 2 bases and J by 3 bases. The CDR3 is 16 amino acids. The CDR3 spells CASSLRWTGLYNEQFF. In nucleotides, the CDR3 is TGTGCCAGCAGTTTACGGTGGACAGGACTCTACAATGAGCAGTTCTTC.

The chain combines TRBV6-2 or TRBV6-3 with TRBJ2-1, with D possibly being TRBD1 or TRBD2 (6 bases each). Trimming took off 8 bases at V and 8 bases at J, with 19 bases between the two ends. Germline V gives CDR1 MNHEY, CDR2 SVGEGT. CDR3 size: 14 residues. Written as DNA, the CDR3 is TGTGCCAGCCAAACAATCGGGGGCGCTTATGAGCAGTTCTTC. Translation: CASQTIGGAYEQFF.

This clonotype was detected a few times. The gene calls are TRBV20-1 and TRBJ1-2; D call uncertain. Germline CDR1 is DFQATT and CDR2 is SNEGSKA (reference sequence). Trimming stripped 0 bases from V and 3 bases from J, with 14 bases between. The CDR3 runs to 15 residues. The CDR3 DNA reads TGCAGTGCTAGAGATCTTAGAAGGGCGGACTATGGCTACACCTTC. Protein: CSARDLRRADYGYTF.

The gene calls are TRBV11-2 and TRBJ1-4; 8 bases are shared with TRBD1. V trimming: 4 bases; J trimming: 2 bases; junction bases outside the gene matches: 12. Germline values: CDR1 SGHAT, CDR2 FQNNGV. This CDR3 spans 18 amino acids. In nucleotides, the CDR3 is TGTGCCAGCAGCTCTAGTTCAGGGGGCGCGAATACTAATGAAAAACTGTTTTTT. Residues: CASSSSSGGANTNEKLFF.

This clonotype was counted between two and nine times. This chain joins TRBV6-1 and TRBJ2-7, with D possibly matching TRBD1 (5 bases). The CDR3 has 14 amino acids. Germline V CDR1 and CDR2: MNHNS, SASEGT. Trimming removed 4 bases from V and 0 bases from J, with 10 bases in between. CDR3 DNA sequence: TGTGCCAGCAGTGGTGACGGACACTCCTACGAGCAGTACTTC. Protein sequence: CASSGDGHSYEQYF.

This clonotype occurred a few times. The rearrangement joins TRBV28 to TRBJ1-3, with D maybe TRBD1 (6 bases). The V end lost 5 bases, the J end lost 2 bases, and 10 bases lay between the germline ends. The CDR3 spans 14 residues. The germline V gene has CDR1 MDHEN and CDR2 SYDVKM. The CDR3 coding sequence is TGTGCCAGCAGTCCCCACAGGGCTGGAAACACCATATATTTT. This sequence encodes CASSPHRAGNTIYF.

This sequence joins TRBV5-6 and TRBJ1-2, with no clear D. Germline V gene lookup returns CDR1 SGHDT and CDR2 YYEEEE. The CDR3 loop spans 12 amino acids. The ends were cut back, 2 bases at V and 8 bases at J, with 10 bases in the middle. Here the CDR3 reads CASSFGLGGYTF. The CDR3 bases are TGTGCCAGCAGCTTTGGCCTGGGCGGCTACACCTTC.

This clonotype has only a few counts. The rearrangement links TRBV7-2 to TRBJ2-5, with TRBD1 matching 9 bases. The V gene end was trimmed by 5 bases and the J gene end by 0 bases; junction bases not matched to a gene: 4. The CDR3 spans 15 residues. CDR1 and CDR2 from the germline V gene are SGHTA and FQGNSA. CDR3 protein: CASSRQGVDQETQYF. The DNA for the CDR3 is TGTGCCAGCAGCCGACAGGGGGTGGACCAAGAGACCCAGTACTTC.

Only a few counts were recorded for this clonotype. The V and J genes are TRBV7-2 and TRBJ2-1; 8 bases fit TRBD2. This CDR3 has 16 amino acids. CDR1 is SGHTA, CDR2 FQGNSA, per germline. After removal of 5 bases from V and 1 base from J, the junction contained 7 bases not matched to a gene. The CDR3 sequence: CASSASGGRSYNEQFF. The CDR3 bases are TGTGCCAGCAGCGCGAGCGGGGGAAGATCCTACAATGAGCAGTTCTTC.

This clonotype came up once. The rearrangement links TRBV6-2 or TRBV6-3 to TRBJ2-5; D may be TRBD2 (5 bases). Trimming left V 2 bases short and J 4 bases short, with 8 bases between. The CDR3 consists of 13 residues. Looked up from germline, CDR1 is MNHEY and CDR2 is SVGEGT. The CDR3 DNA reads as TGTGCCAGCAGTTACCGCGCGGGAGAGACCCAGTACTTC. Translating it yields CASSYRAGETQYF.

The J gene is TRBJ2-5, the V gene TRBV6-1; 8 bases match TRBD2. Per the germline V gene, CDR1 is MNHNS and CDR2 is SASEGT. The CDR3 totals 13 residues. Unmatched junction bases numbered 8, after V lost 9 bases and J lost 5 bases. This CDR3 reads CASGGGRQETQYF. CDR3 bases: TGTGCCAGTGGGGGCGGGAGGCAGGAGACCCAGTACTTC.

This clonotype was found a few times. V and J are TRBV12-3 or TRBV12-4 and TRBJ1-2, with D unresolved. The CDR3 is made up of 13 amino acids. V gave up 4 bases and J gave up 1 base, with 7 bases separating them. CDR3 loop: CASSSRSNYGYTF. Written as DNA, the CDR3 is TGTGCCAGCAGTTCCAGGAGTAACTATGGCTACACCTTC.

The J gene is TRBJ1-5, the V gene TRBV28; D might be TRBD1 (5 bases). Trimming pared 7 bases from V and 5 bases from J, leaving 18 bases between. The CDR3 extends over 15 amino acids. Per the germline V gene, CDR1 is MDHEN and CDR2 is SYDVKM. CDR3 bases: TGTGCCAGCATCCGATCGGGGCAGGGCCATCAGCCCCAGCATTTT. Translation: CASIRSGQGHQPQHF.

This sequence joins TRBV6-2 or TRBV6-3 and TRBJ2-7; 11 bases align to TRBD1. Germline assignment: CDR1 MNHEY and CDR2 SVGEGT. The CDR3 is 15 residues long. J was trimmed by 4 bases and V by 5 bases; bases with no gene match: 7. CDR3 sequence: CASSDPGQGVYEQYF. In DNA form, the CDR3 reads TGTGCCAGCAGTGATCCGGGACAGGGGGTATACGAGCAGTACTTC.

This chain joins TRBV18 and TRBJ1-1; 8 bases are shared with TRBD1. Per the germline V gene, CDR1 is KGHSH and CDR2 is LQKENI. CDR3 length: 18 amino acids. With V trimmed by 1 base and J by 1 base, 11 bases remained unmatched. The chain's CDR3 is CASSPRDAAGTGNTEAFF. CDR3 in DNA: TGTGCCAGCTCACCACGCGATGCTGCCGGGACAGGGAACACTGAAGCTTTCTTT.

The chain employs TRBV2 and TRBJ1-1; D not certain. Germline V gene lookup returns CDR1 SNHLY and CDR2 FYNNEI. Trimming cost V 7 bases and J 11 bases, with 17 bases left between them. The CDR3 is 12 amino acids. CDR3 amino acids: CASTNKAHRAFF. The CDR3 DNA is TGTGCCAGCACAAACAAGGCCCACCGGGCTTTCTTT.

This clonotype was picked up many times. This chain links TRBV16 with TRBJ2-7, with D hard to call. V was shortened by 2 bases and J by 3 bases, with 5 bases between the two germline ends. Germline V lookup: CDR1 KGHSY, CDR2 FQNENV. This CDR3 region has 12 residues. The DNA of the CDR3 is TGTGCCAGCAGCCAAGGCTACTACGAGCAGTACTTC. Protein product: CASSQGYYEQYF.

This rearrangement joins TRBV7-2 to TRBJ1-4, with 8 bases aligning to TRBD1. This CDR3 has 16 amino acids. With V trimmed by 5 bases and J by 3 bases, 8 bases remained unmatched. Germline V CDR1 and CDR2: SGHTA, FQGNSA. CDR3 in DNA: TGTGCCAGCAGCCCCTCCAGGGGGCTCGCTAATGAAAAACTGTTTTTT. Protein product: CASSPSRGLANEKLFF.

The sample holds many counts of this clonotype. The chain links TRBV6-4 to TRBJ2-1; the match to TRBD2 covers 16 bases. Germline V gene data show CDR1 as MRHNA and CDR2 as SNTAGT. After removal of 6 bases from V and 8 bases from J, the junction contained 4 bases not matched to a gene. This CDR3 is 15 amino acids long. CDR3 region: CASRGLAGGPDEQFF. CDR3 in DNA: TGTGCCAGCAGGGGACTAGCGGGGGGGCCCGATGAGCAGTTCTTC.

The V gene is TRBV12-3 or TRBV12-4, the J gene TRBJ2-7; 7 bases are shared with TRBD2. V shed 5 bases, J shed 3 bases, and the junction held 10 bases outside the gene matches. The CDR3 is 15 residues long. CDR3 in amino acids: CASSLHGLVGYEQYF. CDR3 sequence (DNA): TGTGCCAGCAGTCTCCACGGACTAGTGGGCTACGAGCAGTACTTC.

CDR3 sequence (DNA): TGCGCCAGCAGTGATGAGGCGGAGAGTGAGCAGTTCTTC. Amino acids: CASSDEAESEQFF. The chain joins TRBV10-1 to TRBJ2-1; D is unresolved. Germline V CDR1 and CDR2: WNHNN, SYGVQD (reference sequence). The CDR3 is made up of 13 amino acids. V gave up 3 bases and J gave up 9 bases, with 12 bases separating them.

The chain uses TRBV10-1 and TRBJ2-1; possible D gene TRBD2, 6 bases. CDR1 and CDR2 from the germline V gene are WNHNN and SYGVQD (reference sequence). V was clipped by 2 bases and J by 6 bases, with 11 bases between them. The CDR3 runs 14 residues. Here the CDR3 DNA reads TGCGCCAGCAGTGAGGAGACTAGGGTCAATGAGCAGTTCTTC. Its protein is CASSEETRVNEQFF.

V and J are TRBV9 and TRBJ1-6; D gene ambiguous. CDR1 SGDLS and CDR2 YYNGEE come from the germline V gene. This CDR3 comprises 14 residues. V was shortened by 0 bases and J by 7 bases, with 8 bases between the two germline ends. The chain's CDR3 is CASSVAGKNSPLHF. The CDR3 DNA follows: TGTGCCAGCAGCGTAGCGGGGAAGAATTCACCCCTCCACTTT.

The chain is built from TRBV5-1 and TRBJ2-2; no reliable D call. The germline V and J ends were trimmed by 1 base and 4 bases, with 5 bases remaining between them. The V gene's germline CDR1 is SGHRS and CDR2 YFSETQ. There are 13 residues in the CDR3. The CDR3 loop reads CASSLKVTGELFF. CDR3 nucleotides: TGCGCCAGCAGCTTGAAAGTCACCGGGGAGCTGTTTTTT.